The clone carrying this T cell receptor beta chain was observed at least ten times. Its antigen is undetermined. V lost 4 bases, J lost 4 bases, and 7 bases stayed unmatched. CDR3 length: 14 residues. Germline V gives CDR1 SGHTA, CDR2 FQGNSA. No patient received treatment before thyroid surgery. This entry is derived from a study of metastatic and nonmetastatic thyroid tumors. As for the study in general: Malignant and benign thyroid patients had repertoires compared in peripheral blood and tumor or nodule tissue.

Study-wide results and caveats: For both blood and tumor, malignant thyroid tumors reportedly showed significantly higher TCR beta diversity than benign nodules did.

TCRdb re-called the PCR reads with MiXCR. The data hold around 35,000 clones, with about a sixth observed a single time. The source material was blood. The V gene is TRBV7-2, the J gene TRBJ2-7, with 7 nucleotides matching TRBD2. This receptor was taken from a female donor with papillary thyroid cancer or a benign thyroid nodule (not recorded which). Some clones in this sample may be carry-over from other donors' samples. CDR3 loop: CASSSKRDPYEQYF. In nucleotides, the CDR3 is TGTGCCAGCAGCTCAAAGCGGGACCCTTACGAGCAGTACTTC.